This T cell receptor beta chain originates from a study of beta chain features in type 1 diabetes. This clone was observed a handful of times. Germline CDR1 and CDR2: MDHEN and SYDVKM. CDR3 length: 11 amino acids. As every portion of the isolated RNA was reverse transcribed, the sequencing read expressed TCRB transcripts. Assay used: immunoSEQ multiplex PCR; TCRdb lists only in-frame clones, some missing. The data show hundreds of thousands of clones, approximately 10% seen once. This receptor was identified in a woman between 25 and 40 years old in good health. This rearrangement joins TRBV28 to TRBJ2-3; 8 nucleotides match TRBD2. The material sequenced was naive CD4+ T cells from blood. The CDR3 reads CVSGNTDTQYF. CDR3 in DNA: TGTGTTAGCGGGAACACAGATACGCAGTATTTT.